The 13 T cell receptor beta chains reported below all come from one sample, sequenced in a study of PD-1 blockade in classical Hodgkin lymphoma. Sequencing used immunoSEQ multiplex PCR; TCRdb keeps in-frame clones, though not all of them. The sample shows around 150,000 clones, about four fifths of them seen only once. Relapses following autologous stem cell transplantation were seen in all patients, with brentuximab vedotin exposure varying. The sequencing used peripheral blood mononuclear cells (PBMCs), collected before the second cycle of nivolumab. These receptors originate from a human donor with classical Hodgkin lymphoma.

This chain links TRBV7-2 with TRBJ2-2; TRBD1 agrees at 7 bases. CDR1 and CDR2 from the germline V gene are SGHTA and FQGNSA. V lost 3 bases to trimming and J lost 5 bases; unmatched junction nucleotides: 6. The CDR3 loop spans 15 amino acids. The CDR3 reads CASSFQGVVTGELFF. In DNA form, the CDR3 reads TGTGCCAGCAGCTTTCAGGGGGTGGTGACCGGGGAGCTGTTTTTT.

This clone was seen only a few times. The gene calls are TRBV28 and TRBJ1-2; 7 bases are shared with TRBD1. Germline V lookup: CDR1 MDHEN, CDR2 SYDVKM. This CDR3 spans 16 amino acids. J lost 0 bases, V lost 8 bases, and 12 bases had no gene match. CDR3 protein: CASLLRAGGTNYGYTF. The CDR3 region has the DNA TGTGCCAGCTTGTTGAGAGCAGGGGGAACTAACTATGGCTACACCTTC.

V is TRBV5-1 and J is TRBJ1-1, with 7 bases lining up with TRBD1. The CDR3 is 13 amino acids. CDR1 SGHRS and CDR2 YFSETQ come from the germline V gene. The V segment lost 0 bases and the J segment 7 bases; nucleotides outside the gene matches: 3. This CDR3 is CASSLERTGEAFF. In DNA form, the CDR3 reads TGCGCCAGCAGCTTGGAAAGGACAGGTGAAGCTTTCTTT.

This CDR3 is CASSTGGGYTDTQYF. The DNA of the CDR3 is TGTGCCAGCAGTACTGGCGGGGGGTACACAGATACGCAGTATTTT. The chain recombines TRBV6-5 with TRBJ2-3, with TRBD2 identical over 8 bases. From germline, CDR1 is MNHEY and CDR2 SVGAGI. CDR3 length equals 15 residues. The V and J ends lost 5 bases and 2 bases, in that order; junction bases with no gene match: 6.

This clone was seen only a few times. The J gene is TRBJ2-5, the V gene TRBV25-1, with a possible D match to TRBD1 (5 bases). Trimming took off 4 bases at V and 4 bases at J, with 13 bases between the two ends. The CDR3 length is 14 residues. CDR1 MGHDK and CDR2 SYGVNS come from the germline V gene. The CDR3 DNA follows: TGTGCCAGCAGTGTTCTAGGGGATGGAGAGACCCAGTACTTC. This gives the protein CASSVLGDGETQYF.

Here the CDR3 reads CASRLGKETQYF. CDR3 coding DNA: TGTGCCAGCAGACTAGGAAAAGAGACCCAGTACTTC. The rearrangement joins TRBV2 to TRBJ2-5; weak D call: TRBD2 (5 bases). The germline V gene encodes CDR1 SNHLY and CDR2 FYNNEI. The CDR3 consists of 12 residues. Trimming removed 6 bases from V and 3 bases from J, with 8 bases in between.

The rearrangement links TRBV10-3 to TRBJ2-5, with D tentatively TRBD2 (7 bases). Trimming removed 6 bases at V and 5 bases at J, with 13 bases between. The CDR3 sequence is 13 residues long. Looked up from germline, CDR1 is ENHRY and CDR2 is SYGVKD. The CDR3 nucleotides read TGTGCCATCAGGGACGGGGGGCAGGAGACCCAGTACTTC. This gives the protein CAIRDGGQETQYF.

V gene TRBV18 combines with J gene TRBJ2-7; D might be TRBD1 (6 bases). Germline V lookup: CDR1 KGHSH, CDR2 LQKENI. This CDR3 contains 15 residues. Trimming left V 6 bases short and J 7 bases short, with 22 bases between. CDR3 region: CASSPQLNREREQYF. The DNA for the CDR3 is TGTGCCAGCTCGCCGCAACTTAACAGGGAACGGGAGCAGTACTTC.

This clone came up a few times. The V call is TRBV10-3, the J call TRBJ1-2; no clear D. Trimming removed 4 bases from V and 3 bases from J, with 15 bases in between. Germline lookup yields CDR1 ENHRY and CDR2 SYGVKD. The CDR3 extends over 15 amino acids. The CDR3 spells CAISVDPRRDYGYTF. The CDR3 nucleotides read TGTGCCATCAGTGTTGACCCCCGGAGGGACTATGGCTACACCTTC.

The chain recombines TRBV7-3 with TRBJ1-3; a weak D match, TRBD1 (6 bases). Germline values: CDR1 SGHTA, CDR2 FQGTGA. The CDR3 consists of 14 residues. The V end lost 3 bases, the J end lost 4 bases, and 10 bases lay between the germline ends. CDR3 amino acids: CASSLGATGNTIYF. The CDR3 nucleotides are TGTGCCAGCAGCTTGGGGGCGACCGGAAACACCATATATTTT.

V gene TRBV4-3 combines with J gene TRBJ2-3, with 13 bases that match TRBD2. CDR1 is LGHNA and CDR2 is YSLEER in the germline V gene. The CDR3 length is 21 residues. V shed 1 base, J shed 6 bases, and the junction held 19 bases outside the gene matches. The CDR3 region has the DNA TGCGCCAGCAGCCAAGTCGTGGGGTCGCCGGGACTAGCGGGACTGCGCGATACGCAGTATTTT. Protein sequence: CASSQVVGSPGLAGLRDTQYF.

This clone was seen a handful of times. The chain is built from TRBV15 and TRBJ1-4; D is unclear. With 3 bases removed from V and 8 bases from J, the gap between germline ends came to 19 bases. CDR3 length equals 16 residues. The germline CDR1 and CDR2 sequences are LNHNV and YYDKDF (reference sequence). CDR3 DNA: TGTGCCACCAGCAGCACTTCCGGAAATTCGCCGGAAAAACTGTTTTTT. Encoded protein: CATSSTSGNSPEKLFF. Full variable domain (missing parts from reference TRBV15 and TRBJ1-4): DAMVIQNPRYQVTQFGKPVTLSCSQTLNHNVMYWYQQKSSQAPKLLFHYYDKDFNNEADTPDNFQSRRPNTSFCFLDIRSPGLGDTAMYLCATSSTSGNSPEKLFFGSGTQLSVL.

This sequence joins TRBV5-4 and TRBJ2-1; 11 nucleotides match TRBD2. J was trimmed by 4 bases and V by 4 bases; bases with no gene match: 7. Germline values: CDR1 SGHNT, CDR2 YYREEE (reference sequence). The CDR3 loop spans 16 amino acids. The CDR3 reads CASSGRLAGHYNEQFF. CDR3 coding DNA: TGTGCCAGCAGCGGCCGACTAGCGGGACATTACAATGAGCAGTTCTTC.